This record looks at one TCR beta chain sequence and its context. RNA amounts of about 0.5 to 1 ug underwent reverse transcription with random hexamers. TCRdb processed the immunoSEQ multiplex PCR reads anew with MiXCR; each CDR3 protein has one entry. Of roughly 150,000 distinct CDR3 sequences in the sample, roughly 94% are singletons; the top ten hold over 0.2%. This sample stems from a study of CD8 T cells in Susac syndrome. The CDR3 runs to 17 residues. V was shortened by 3 bases and J by 0 bases, with 17 bases between the two germline ends. Germline V gene data show CDR1 as LNHNV and CDR2 as YYDKDF (reference sequence).

The V and J genes are TRBV15 and TRBJ1-2; D unclear. The clonotype comes from a human donor with multiple sclerosis. The sequencing input was CD8+ T cells from PBMCs. The CDR3 loop is CATSSTGGGSSNYGYTF. CDR3 in DNA: TGTGCCACCAGCAGTACTGGCGGCGGGAGTTCTAACTATGGCTACACCTTC.